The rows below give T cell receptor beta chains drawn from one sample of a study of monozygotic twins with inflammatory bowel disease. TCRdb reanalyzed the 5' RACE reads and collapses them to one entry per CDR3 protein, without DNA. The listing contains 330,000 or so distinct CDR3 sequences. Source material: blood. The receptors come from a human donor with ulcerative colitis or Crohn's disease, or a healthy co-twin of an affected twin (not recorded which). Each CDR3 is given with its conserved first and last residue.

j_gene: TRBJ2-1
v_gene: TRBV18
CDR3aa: CASSTGTESYNEQFF

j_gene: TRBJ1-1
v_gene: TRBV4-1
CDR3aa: CASSQAGRVWDTEAFF

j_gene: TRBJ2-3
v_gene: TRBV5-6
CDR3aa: CASSLSYVDTQYF

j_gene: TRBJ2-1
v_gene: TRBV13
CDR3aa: CASSPSGGSGNEQFF

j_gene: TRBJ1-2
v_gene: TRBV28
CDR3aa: CASSLPTGGPGSYGYTF

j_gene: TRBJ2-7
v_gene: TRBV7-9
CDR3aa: CASSEPGQGRWEQYF

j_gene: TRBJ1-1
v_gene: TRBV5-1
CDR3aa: CASSLEPGQGIFAFF

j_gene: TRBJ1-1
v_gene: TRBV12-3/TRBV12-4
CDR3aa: CASSLGGRRTEAFF

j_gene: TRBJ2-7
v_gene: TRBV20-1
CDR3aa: CSAGRGLAGSSYEQYF

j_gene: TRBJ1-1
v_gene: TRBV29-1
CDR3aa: CSGARGYTEAFF

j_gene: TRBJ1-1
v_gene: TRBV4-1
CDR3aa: CASSRAQGQGTEAFF

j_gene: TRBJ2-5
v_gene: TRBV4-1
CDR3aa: CASSQVLGGQETQYF

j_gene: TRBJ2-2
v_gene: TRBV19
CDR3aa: CASSRRTGLGELFF

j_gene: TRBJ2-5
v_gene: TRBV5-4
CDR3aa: CASSSRDGGLETQYF

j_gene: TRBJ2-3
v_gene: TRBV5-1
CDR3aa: CASSLDGQGARDTQYF

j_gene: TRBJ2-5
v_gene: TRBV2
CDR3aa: CASGDFPFQETQYF

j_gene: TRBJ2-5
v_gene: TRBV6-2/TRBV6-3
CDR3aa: CASSLRDYERAFQYF

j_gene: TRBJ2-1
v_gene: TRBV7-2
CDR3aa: CASSFEGQPYNEQFF

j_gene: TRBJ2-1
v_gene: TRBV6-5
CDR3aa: CASSRTGVEQFF

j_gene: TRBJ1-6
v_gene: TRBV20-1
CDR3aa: CSASPPGPINSPLHF

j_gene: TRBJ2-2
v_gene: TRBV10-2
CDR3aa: CASRLAGGLNTGELFF

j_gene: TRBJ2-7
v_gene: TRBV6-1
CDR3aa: CASSESARYEQYF

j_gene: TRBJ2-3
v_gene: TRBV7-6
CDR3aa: CASSPWDRDTQYF

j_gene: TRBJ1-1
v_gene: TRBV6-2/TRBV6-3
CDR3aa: CASSPGQENTEAFF

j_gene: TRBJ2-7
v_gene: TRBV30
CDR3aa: CAWSVQSSYEQYF

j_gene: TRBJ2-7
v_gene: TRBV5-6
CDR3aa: CASSSGIGTSGTYEQYF

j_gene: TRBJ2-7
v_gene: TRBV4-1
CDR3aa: CASSQDLSSWQYF

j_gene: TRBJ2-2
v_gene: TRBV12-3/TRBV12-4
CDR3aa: CASSALWTPTNTGELFF

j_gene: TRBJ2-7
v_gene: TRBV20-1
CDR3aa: CSARALSPGTSLREQYF

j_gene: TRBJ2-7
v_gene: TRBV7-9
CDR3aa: CASSDAGGPYEQYF

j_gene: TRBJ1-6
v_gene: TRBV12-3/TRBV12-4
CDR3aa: CASSRPGQGIALKSPLHF

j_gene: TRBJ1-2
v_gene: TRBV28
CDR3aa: CASSLSAPGYGYTF

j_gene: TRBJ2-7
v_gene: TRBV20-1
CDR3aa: CSASAGTSGSSYEQYF

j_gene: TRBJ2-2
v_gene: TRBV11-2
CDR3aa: CASSGGVAVNTGELFF

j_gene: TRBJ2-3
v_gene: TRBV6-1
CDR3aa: CASSLGTSGSSDTQYF

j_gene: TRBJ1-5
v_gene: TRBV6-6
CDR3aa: CASNDRGSNQPQHF

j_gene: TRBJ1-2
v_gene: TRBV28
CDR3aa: CASSPGTPSGYGYTF

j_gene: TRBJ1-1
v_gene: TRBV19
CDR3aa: CASSILSGFSEAFF

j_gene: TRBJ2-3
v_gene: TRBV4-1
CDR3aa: CASSRVPSGGSTDTQYF

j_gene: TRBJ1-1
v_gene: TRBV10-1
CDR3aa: CASSQDRRTEAFF

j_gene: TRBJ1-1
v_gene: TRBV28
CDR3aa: CASTSGAGKAFF

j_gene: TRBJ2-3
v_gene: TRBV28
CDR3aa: CATRDRGTDTQYF

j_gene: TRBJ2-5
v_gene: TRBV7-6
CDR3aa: CASSIQGLQETQYF

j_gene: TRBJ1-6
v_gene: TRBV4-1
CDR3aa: CASSQGLRRGFNSPLHF

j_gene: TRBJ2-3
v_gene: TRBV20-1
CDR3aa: CSASTPTSSPGADTQYF

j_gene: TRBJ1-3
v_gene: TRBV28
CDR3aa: CASSQGSSGNTIYF

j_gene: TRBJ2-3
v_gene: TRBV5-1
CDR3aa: CASTPSLAGVTDTQYF

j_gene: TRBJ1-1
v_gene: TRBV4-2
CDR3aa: CASSQAYRTGMNTEAFF

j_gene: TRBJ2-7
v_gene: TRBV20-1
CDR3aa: CSARDPSGRYYEQYF

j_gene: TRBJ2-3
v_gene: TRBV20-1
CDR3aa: CSASSGPLLLDTQYF

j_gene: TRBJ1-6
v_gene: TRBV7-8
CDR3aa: CASSYIQGASSPLHF